Listed here are 30 T cell receptor beta chains from one sample, sequenced in a study of blood T cell repertoires in COVID-19. The table came from immunoSEQ multiplex PCR; TCRdb's copy has only in-frame clones and leaves some out. The sample records about 130,000 clones, around 80% being singletons. Source material: peripheral blood. These TCRs come from a human donor in a cohort sampled during active COVID-19.

This chain joins TRBV5-4 and TRBJ2-3, with TRBD1 matching 8 bases. Per germline, CDR1 SGHNT and CDR2 YYREEE (reference sequence). The CDR3 length is 15 residues. After removal of 2 bases from V and 6 bases from J, the junction contained 8 bases not matched to a gene. CDR3 DNA: TGTGCCAGCAGCTTCGGAAACCAGGGGGCGGATACGCAGTATTTT. Its protein product is CASSFGNQGADTQYF.

The rearrangement links TRBV9 to TRBJ2-4; possible D gene TRBD2, 5 bases. CDR1 SGDLS and CDR2 YYNGEE come from the germline V gene. CDR3 length: 16 residues. Trimming stripped 2 bases from V and 0 bases from J, with 12 bases between. The CDR3 DNA reads TGTGCCAGCAGCGTCGAGATCGCGGGAGCCAAAAACATTCAGTACTTC. This gives the protein CASSVEIAGAKNIQYF.

This clone showed up just a few times. The chain recombines TRBV29-1 with TRBJ2-7, with TRBD1 matching over 7 bases. V dropped 2 bases and J dropped 3; count of bases not matched to a gene: 4. Germline V gene sequence: CDR1 SQVTM, CDR2 ANQGSEA. The CDR3 loop spans 13 amino acids. As DNA, the CDR3 is TGCAGCGTTGAATCCCGACAGGGCTACGAGCAGTACTTC. It is translated as CSVESRQGYEQYF.

The V gene is TRBV3-1 (or the pseudogene TRBV3-2), the J gene TRBJ2-3; a possible D gene is TRBD2 (5 bases). V gave up 0 bases and J gave up 7 bases, with 17 bases separating them. Germline CDR1 and CDR2: LGHDT and YNNKEL (reference sequence). This CDR3 is built from 16 residues. The CDR3 loop is CASSQDNGDPPHTQYF. The DNA of the CDR3 is TGTGCCAGCAGCCAAGATAACGGGGATCCCCCCCATACGCAGTATTTT.

This clone has a single count. CDR3 coding DNA: TGTGCCAGCAGCGCGACCGGGACAAAGGGCTACACCTTC. It yields the protein CASSATGTKGYTF. The V and J genes are TRBV9 and TRBJ1-2, with D possibly being TRBD1 (6 bases). There are 13 residues in the CDR3. Per germline, CDR1 SGDLS and CDR2 YYNGEE. Trimming stripped 3 bases from V and 8 bases from J, with 14 bases between.

This clone has at least ten counts. The chain links TRBV5-1 to TRBJ2-7; D unclear. The V end lost 0 bases, the J end lost 3 bases, and 7 bases lay between the germline ends. The CDR3 consists of 13 residues. Germline V gene sequence: CDR1 SGHRS, CDR2 YFSETQ. The CDR3 protein is CASSLGFNYEQYF. CDR3 DNA: TGCGCCAGCAGCTTGGGTTTTAACTACGAGCAGTACTTC.

In DNA, the CDR3 is TGTGCCAGCAGCTTAGAACAGGGGGGATACGAGCAGTACTTC. Translation gives CASSLEQGGYEQYF. The chain carries TRBV11-2 and TRBJ2-7, with 8 bases matching TRBD1. The CDR3 contains 14 residues. Germline CDR1 SGHAT, CDR2 FQNNGV. The V segment lost 0 bases and the J segment 4 bases; nucleotides outside the gene matches: 2. Supplemented by reference TRBV11-2 and TRBJ2-7, the full variable domain reads EAGVAQSPRYKIIEKRQSVAFWCNPISGHATLYWYQQILGQGPKLLIQFQNNGVVDDSQLPKDRFSAERLKGVDSTLKIQPAKLEDSAVYLCASSLEQGGYEQYFGPGTRLTVT.

This chain connects TRBV27 to TRBJ1-4; 8 bases map to TRBD1. CDR1 is MNHEY, CDR2 SMNVEV, per germline (reference sequence). The CDR3 contains 18 residues. J gave up 4 bases and V 4 bases, and 14 bases lay outside the gene matches. The CDR3 here is CASSSTQSHRGGNEKLFF. CDR3 coding DNA: TGTGCCAGCAGTTCGACCCAATCCCACAGGGGGGGTAATGAAAAACTGTTTTTT.

This chain links TRBV30 with TRBJ1-4, with TRBD1 matching over 7 bases. Germline V gives CDR1 GTSNPN, CDR2 SVGIG (reference sequence). The CDR3 contains 13 residues. The V segment lost 4 bases and the J segment 8 bases; nucleotides outside the gene matches: 7. The CDR3 sequence: CAWKTPGGEKLFF. The DNA of the CDR3 is TGTGCCTGGAAAACCCCAGGGGGGGAAAAACTGTTTTTT.

This chain connects TRBV11-2 to TRBJ2-5; D unclear. Germline CDR1 is SGHAT and CDR2 is FQNNGV. The length of the CDR3 is 11 residues. V was pared by 5 bases and J by 1 base, with 2 bases between. CDR3 amino acids: CASSLQETQYF. The DNA for the CDR3 is TGTGCCAGCAGCCTCCAAGAGACCCAGTACTTC. Full variable domain (remainder filled in from reference TRBV11-2 and TRBJ2-5): EAGVAQSPRYKIIEKRQSVAFWCNPISGHATLYWYQQILGQGPKLLIQFQNNGVVDDSQLPKDRFSAERLKGVDSTLKIQPAKLEDSAVYLCASSLQETQYFGPGTRLLVL.

The rearrangement joins TRBV19 to TRBJ2-2, with a weak D call TRBD1 (5 bases). CDR3 length equals 12 residues. V lost 7 bases to trimming and J lost 3 bases, with 6 bases between them. The germline V gene encodes CDR1 LNHDA and CDR2 SQIVND (reference sequence). CDR3 sequence: CASKTDTGELFF. The CDR3 DNA follows: TGTGCCAGTAAGACAGACACCGGGGAGCTGTTTTTT. The whole variable domain, filled in from reference TRBV19 and TRBJ2-2, reads DGGITQSPKYLFRKEGQNVTLSCEQNLNHDAMYWYRQDPGQGLRLIYYSQIVNDFQKGDIAEGYSVSREKKESFPLTVTSAQKNPTAFYLCASKTDTGELFFGEGSRLTVL.

The chain recombines TRBV2 with TRBJ1-5, with D maybe TRBD1 (5 bases). V was trimmed by 3 bases and J by 4 bases, leaving 10 bases between them. This CDR3 contains 14 residues. Germline CDR1 reads SNHLY; CDR2 reads FYNNEI. The DNA of the CDR3 is TGTGCCAGCAGTGACCAGGGAGGAAATCAGCCCCAGCATTTT. Amino acids: CASSDQGGNQPQHF.

V gene TRBV5-8 combines with J gene TRBJ2-5, with D perhaps TRBD1 (6 bases). V lost 4 bases and J lost 5, with 15 bases in between. CDR1 is SGHTS and CDR2 is YDEGEE in the germline V gene. The CDR3 extends over 14 amino acids. The CDR3 protein is CASSDLAGAETQYF. In nucleotides, the CDR3 is TGTGCCAGCAGCGATTTGGCAGGGGCCGAGACCCAGTACTTC. The variable domain in full, with the rest retrieved from reference TRBV5-8 and TRBJ2-5, is EAGVTQSPTHLIKTRGQQATLRCSPISGHTSVYWYQQALGLGLQFLLWYDEGEERNRGNFPPRFSGRQFPNYSSELNVNALELEDSALYLCASSDLAGAETQYFGPGTRLLVL.

The sample holds a few counts of this clone. The chain is built from TRBV5-1 and TRBJ2-3, with 10 bases identical to TRBD2. Trimming at V came to 2 bases and at J to 2 bases, leaving 11 bases not matched to a gene. Germline-derived CDR1 and CDR2 are SGHRS and YFSETQ. CDR3 length: 18 residues. The CDR3 sequence: CASSFSWQRGGTTDTQYF. CDR3 sequence (DNA): TGCGCCAGCAGCTTTAGTTGGCAGCGGGGGGGTACCACAGATACGCAGTATTTT.

The chain couples TRBV7-6 to TRBJ2-3; TRBD2 aligns across 9 bases. Germline CDR1 and CDR2: SGHVS and FNYEAQ. J was trimmed by 6 bases and V by 3 bases; bases with no gene match: 7. The CDR3 has 15 amino acids. CDR3 DNA: TGTGCCAGCAGCTTGGGCGGGGGGGTAGCCGATACGCAGTATTTT. Its translation: CASSLGGGVADTQYF.

This sequence joins TRBV28 and TRBJ2-7; D possibly corresponds to TRBD2 (5 bases). The CDR3 runs to 15 residues. Germline CDR1 is MDHEN and CDR2 is SYDVKM. With 3 bases removed from V and 0 bases from J, the gap between germline ends came to 12 bases. The CDR3 DNA follows: TGTGCCAGCAGTTTTTTTGGCGGGCGCTCCTACGAGCAGTACTTC. As protein: CASSFFGGRSYEQYF.

The chain joins TRBV5-1 to TRBJ1-1; D might be TRBD1 (5 bases). V shed 4 bases and J shed 0 bases, with 10 bases lying between them. The length of the CDR3 is 14 residues. CDR1 and CDR2 (germline): SGHRS, YFSETQ. CDR3 region: CASSLQDMNTEAFF. The CDR3 coding sequence is TGCGCCAGCAGCCTTCAGGACATGAACACTGAAGCTTTCTTT.

This chain links TRBV7-2 with TRBJ2-2; D remains unclear. Germline assignment: CDR1 SGHTA and CDR2 FQGNSA. The CDR3 spans 14 residues. V gave up 3 bases and J gave up 3 bases, with 8 bases separating them. The CDR3 DNA is TGTGCCAGCAGCTTTGACGGGTACACCGGGGAGCTGTTTTTT. This encodes CASSFDGYTGELFF. The full variable domain, rest sourced from reference TRBV7-2 and TRBJ2-2, is GAGVSQSPSNKVTEKGKDVELRCDPISGHTALYWYRQSLGQGLEFLIYFQGNSAPDKSGLPSDRFSAERTGGSVSTLTIQRTQQEDSAVYLCASSFDGYTGELFFGEGSRLTVL.

The gene calls are TRBV5-6 and TRBJ2-7; 8 bases are a match to TRBD1. The CDR3 runs 15 residues. The trim removed 0 bases at V and 5 bases at J, leaving 7 bases unmatched. Germline V gene data show CDR1 as SGHDT and CDR2 as YYEEEE. As DNA, the CDR3 is TGTGCCAGCAGCTTGGTGGCAGGGGGCATCCACGAGCAGTACTTC. It yields the protein CASSLVAGGIHEQYF.

This chain connects TRBV7-3 to TRBJ2-7; 8 nucleotides align to TRBD2. Germline CDR1 and CDR2: SGHTA and FQGTGA. This CDR3 is 15 amino acids long. The V gene end was trimmed by 1 base and the J gene end by 2 bases; junction bases not matched to a gene: 4. Here the CDR3 DNA reads TGTGCCAGCAGCTTAAATCCGGGGGGGACCTACGAGCAGTACTTC. Translation: CASSLNPGGTYEQYF.

A remark on this clone: Other DNA sequences in this sample translate to the same CDR3. The chain employs TRBV6-1 and TRBJ2-7; D is possibly TRBD1 (5 bases). Trimming took 2 bases from V and 3 from J, leaving 5 bases between them. Germline CDR1 reads MNHNS; CDR2 reads SASEGT. The CDR3 is 12 residues long. The CDR3 DNA is TGTGCCAGCAGTGAACAGGGCTACGAGCAGTACTTC. Its protein product is CASSEQGYEQYF.

This clone was observed a single time. The chain combines TRBV2 with TRBJ1-6; D is undetermined. In germline, CDR1 is SNHLY, CDR2 FYNNEI. The CDR3 runs to 13 residues. V was trimmed by 6 bases and J by 8 bases, leaving 11 bases between them. The CDR3 DNA follows: TGTGCCAGCAGAGGACTTGGGGATTCACCCCTCCACTTT. It yields the protein CASRGLGDSPLHF.

This clone was recorded only once. V usage is TRBV27 and J usage is TRBJ2-3; 11 bases line up with TRBD2. This CDR3 comprises 16 residues. Germline V gene lookup returns CDR1 MNHEY and CDR2 SMNVEV (reference sequence). The J segment lost 2 bases and the V segment lost 3 bases, leaving 4 bases of the junction unmatched. Written as DNA, the CDR3 is TGTGCCAGCAGTTTCCAGACTAGCGGGGCCACAGATACGCAGTATTTT. This gives the protein CASSFQTSGATDTQYF.

In its sample, this clone was seen once. The V and J genes are TRBV7-9 and TRBJ1-3, with D unclear. In germline, CDR1 is SEHNR, CDR2 FQNEAQ (reference sequence). This CDR3 is 15 amino acids long. V gave up 2 bases and J gave up 1 base, with 9 bases separating them. The CDR3 here is CASSLSRNSGNTIYF. Written as DNA, the CDR3 is TGTGCCAGCAGCTTAAGTAGAAATTCTGGAAACACCATATATTTT.

This clone was seen only a few times. This chain joins TRBV9 and TRBJ2-5; 9 bases line up with TRBD2. V lost 0 bases to trimming and J lost 4 bases; unmatched junction nucleotides: 7. Germline V gene data show CDR1 as SGDLS and CDR2 as YYNGEE. This CDR3 region has 16 residues. The CDR3 coding sequence is TGTGCCAGCAGCGTAGGGGTAGCGGGGGTGGCAGAGACCCAGTACTTC. This codes for CASSVGVAGVAETQYF.

V gene TRBV7-9 combines with J gene TRBJ1-6; no firm D call. This CDR3 region has 12 residues. The germline gives CDR1 SEHNR, CDR2 FQNEAQ (reference sequence). Trimming left V 3 bases short and J 6 bases short, with 3 bases between. The DNA of the CDR3 is TGTGCCAGCAGCTTCTTTAATTCACCCCTCCACTTT. This gives the protein CASSFFNSPLHF.

In its sample, this clone was seen a few times. V is TRBV7-9 and J is TRBJ1-6; D not resolved. V lost 0 bases, J lost 7 bases, and 7 bases lay in between. The CDR3 has 14 amino acids. CDR1 and CDR2 (germline): SEHNR, FQNEAQ (reference sequence). In DNA form, the CDR3 reads TGTGCCAGCAGCTTAGCCCTCGCGAATTCACCCCTCCACTTT. Protein: CASSLALANSPLHF.

The chain combines TRBV7-6 with TRBJ2-3; 9 nucleotides align to TRBD2. The CDR3 spans 18 residues. V gave up 5 bases and J gave up 4 bases; unmatched junction bases: 16. The germline V gene encodes CDR1 SGHVS and CDR2 FNYEAQ. The CDR3 loop is CASSAQGGAGGGADTQYF. CDR3 nucleotide sequence: TGTGCCAGCAGCGCTCAAGGGGGAGCGGGGGGAGGGGCAGATACGCAGTATTTT. Filled out from reference TRBV7-6 and TRBJ2-3, the complete variable domain reads GAGVSQSPRYKVTKRGQDVALRCDPISGHVSLYWYRQALGQGPEFLTYFNYEAQQDKSGLPNDRFSAERPEGSISTLTIQRTEQRDSAMYRCASSAQGGAGGGADTQYFGPGTRLTVL.

The chain has TRBV12-3 or TRBV12-4 and TRBJ1-2; 8 positions agree with TRBD1. The V and J ends lost 4 bases and 8 bases, in that order; junction bases with no gene match: 6. This CDR3 region has 13 residues. In DNA, the CDR3 is TGTGCCAGCAGTTCGGGACAGGTCGGCGGCTACACCTTC. It translates to CASSSGQVGGYTF.

The chain has TRBV7-9 and TRBJ1-5, with D possibly matching TRBD1 (5 bases). V lost 5 bases and J 7 bases, leaving 12 bases between the germline ends. The CDR3 is 13 residues long. Germline V gene sequence: CDR1 SEHNR, CDR2 FQNEAQ (reference sequence). This chain's CDR3 is CASSGGTSQPQHF. CDR3 bases: TGTGCCAGCAGCGGGGGGACGTCACAGCCCCAGCATTTT.